This T cell receptor beta chain was captured in a study of cytomegalovirus exposure and HLA in healthy donors. Study-wide findings and caveats: Analyzed later, most CMV-associated TCR beta chains appeared HLA-restricted. Productive status was seen about 90% or about 30% of the time for most TCR beta V segments in an earlier analysis. High specificity and sensitivity for cytomegalovirus status were reported for the classifier. Specificity for CMV antigens was confirmed in vitro for a few of the CMV-associated chains.

On this clone: The antigen remains unidentified.

The PCR had 60 Vbeta and 13 Jbeta primers. The protocol was immunoSEQ multiplex PCR, while the TCRdb copy is restricted to in-frame clones and leaves out a portion. The sample consists of about 160,000 clones, approximately 85% of them appearing once. Per germline, CDR1 SGHRS and CDR2 YFSETQ. The CDR3 is made up of 16 amino acids. V was cut by 2 bases and J by 4 bases, with 18 bases left in between. Sequenced sample: PBMCs. The chain uses TRBV5-1 and TRBJ2-5, with a possible D match to TRBD2 (6 bases). The receptor was derived from a man in his forties or fifties in good health and CMV-seropositive. CDR3 in amino acids: CASSFLGGAALETQYF. Here the CDR3 DNA reads TGCGCCAGCAGCTTCCTCGGGGGAGCGGCCCTAGAGACCCAGTACTTC.